Shown below are 20 T cell receptor beta chains from a single sample sequenced in a study of cytomegalovirus exposure and HLA in healthy donors. The PCR employed 60 Vbeta primers together with 13 Jbeta primers. Repertoires were generated with immunoSEQ multiplex PCR, while TCRdb's copy carries only in-frame clones and drops some. The repertoire holds under 150,000 clones, with roughly 79% as singletons. Sample: PBMCs. The receptors were sampled from a woman between 35 and 50 years old in good health and CMV-seronegative.

Only one count was recorded for this clone. The V call is TRBV6-5, the J call TRBJ1-1; 7 bases are shared with TRBD1. CDR3 length equals 15 residues. Germline trimming cut 6 bases from V and 6 bases from J; bases unmatched to any gene: 13. Germline CDR1 is MNHEY and CDR2 is SVGAGI. CDR3 amino acids: CASSLSLQGWAEAFF. CDR3 DNA: TGTGCCAGCAGCCTCTCCTTACAGGGGTGGGCTGAAGCTTTCTTT.

The chain recombines TRBV6-1 with TRBJ2-2; D unresolved. The CDR3 is 17 amino acids. Germline CDR1 MNHNS, CDR2 SASEGT. V lost 1 base, J lost 3 bases, and 15 bases lay in between. CDR3 bases: TGTGCCAGCAGTGAAGGTGTTCTGCTGACTGACACCGGGGAGCTGTTTTTT. This encodes CASSEGVLLTDTGELFF.

V gene TRBV9 combines with J gene TRBJ1-1; 8 bases line up with TRBD1. The J segment lost 8 bases and the V segment lost 4 bases, leaving 4 bases of the junction unmatched. This CDR3 is built from 12 residues. CDR1 SGDLS and CDR2 YYNGEE come from the germline V gene. The CDR3 loop is CASSFRTGEAFF. CDR3 DNA sequence: TGTGCCAGCAGCTTCCGGACAGGGGAAGCTTTCTTT. Combining the CDR3 with reference TRBV9 and TRBJ1-1 gives the whole variable domain DSGVTQTPKHLITATGQRVTLRCSPRSGDLSVYWYQQSLDQGLQFLIQYYNGEERAKGNILERFSAQQFPDLHSELNLSSLELGDSALYFCASSFRTGEAFFGQGTRLTVV.

The chain has TRBV29-1 and TRBJ1-2, with TRBD1 matching over 8 bases. The CDR3 has 14 amino acids. The germline V gene encodes CDR1 SQVTM and CDR2 ANQGSEA. J lost 11 bases, V lost 4 bases, and 15 bases had no gene match. CDR3 protein: CSVAGQGMWGGYTF. CDR3 nucleotides: TGCAGCGTTGCAGGACAGGGCATGTGGGGGGGTTACACCTTC.

The count of this clone is one. The chain combines TRBV6-6 with TRBJ1-1; D possibly corresponds to TRBD1 (6 bases). V was trimmed by 2 bases and J by 11 bases, leaving 15 bases between them. The germline V gene encodes CDR1 MNHNY and CDR2 SVGAGI (reference sequence). The CDR3 runs to 13 residues. The CDR3 DNA follows: TGTGCCAGCAGTTACGGGGGGGGGCTGGAGGCTTTCTTT. Amino acids: CASSYGGGLEAFF.

The V call is TRBV5-1, the J call TRBJ1-1, with no clear D. Trimming cost V 4 bases and J 0 bases, with 7 bases left between them. The CDR3 covers 13 residues. CDR1 is SGHRS, CDR2 YFSETQ, per germline. CDR3 in amino acids: CASSGEMNTEAFF. The CDR3 DNA follows: TGCGCCAGCAGCGGTGAGATGAACACTGAAGCTTTCTTT.

The chain uses TRBV7-6 and TRBJ1-5; D is possibly TRBD1 (5 bases). Germline loops: CDR1 SGHVS, CDR2 FNYEAQ. The V end was cut by 2 bases, the J end by 5 bases, with 10 bases between. The CDR3 is 14 residues long. Here the CDR3 reads CASSLRQLDQPQHF. The CDR3 bases are TGTGCCAGCAGCTTAAGACAGCTAGATCAGCCCCAGCATTTT.

CDR3 sequence reads: CASIRGQPGEAFF. In DNA, the CDR3 is TGTGCCAGCATCAGAGGACAGCCTGGGGAAGCTTTCTTT. The rearrangement links TRBV6-1 to TRBJ1-1; D is possibly TRBD1 (6 bases). CDR3 length: 13 amino acids. Germline values: CDR1 MNHNS, CDR2 SASEGT. With 7 bases removed from V and 8 bases from J, the gap between germline ends came to 17 bases.

V and J are TRBV27 and TRBJ1-4; possible D gene TRBD1, 6 bases. The CDR3 runs to 14 residues. Trimming stripped 6 bases from V and 8 bases from J, with 16 bases between. Germline V gene lookup returns CDR1 MNHEY and CDR2 SMNVEV (reference sequence). The CDR3 here is CASRFRGNYEKLFF. The CDR3 DNA is TGTGCCAGCAGGTTTAGGGGGAATTACGAAAAACTGTTTTTT.

The rearrangement links TRBV4-2 to TRBJ1-2; tentatively, D is TRBD1 (5 bases). This CDR3 spans 15 amino acids. Trimming left V 5 bases short and J 4 bases short, with 17 bases between. Looked up from germline, CDR1 is LGHNA and CDR2 is YNFKEQ. For the CDR3, the DNA is TGTGCCAGCAGCTGGGGGGACGGACAACCCTATGGCTACACCTTC. It codes for CASSWGDGQPYGYTF.

The chain carries TRBV27 and TRBJ2-7; D call uncertain. V was clipped by 3 bases and J by 2 bases, with 8 bases between them. The CDR3 consists of 13 residues. The germline CDR1 and CDR2 sequences are MNHEY and SMNVEV (reference sequence). The CDR3 loop is CASSFAAPYEQYF. The CDR3, as DNA: TGTGCCAGCAGTTTTGCGGCTCCCTACGAGCAGTACTTC.

V usage is TRBV5-1 and J usage is TRBJ1-2, with 10 bases identical to TRBD1. The germline CDR1 and CDR2 sequences are SGHRS and YFSETQ. V trimming: 6 bases; J trimming: 6 bases; junction bases outside the gene matches: 8. This CDR3 is 14 amino acids long. The CDR3 region is CASKYAGTGDGYTF. CDR3 nucleotide sequence: TGCGCCAGCAAGTATGCCGGGACAGGGGATGGCTACACCTTC. Together with reference TRBV5-1 and TRBJ1-2, the CDR3 gives the full variable domain: KAGVTQTPRYLIKTRGQQVTLSCSPISGHRSVSWYQQTPGQGLQFLFEYFSETQRNKGNFPGRFSGRQFSNSRSEMNVSTLELGDSALYLCASKYAGTGDGYTFGSGTRLTVV.

The CDR3 is CASSLATDYGYTF. The CDR3 DNA sequence: TGTGCCAGCAGCTTAGCTACTGACTATGGCTACACCTTC. This chain connects TRBV7-9 to TRBJ1-2, with D unresolved. The CDR3 has 13 residues. Germline V gives CDR1 SEHNR, CDR2 FQNEAQ (reference sequence). Between the trimmed V and J ends, which lost 0 bases and 3 bases, there was a span of 5 bases. Full variable domain (outside the CDR3, taken from reference TRBV7-9 and TRBJ1-2): DTGVSQNPRHKITKRGQNVTFRCDPISEHNRLYWYRQTLGQGPEFLTYFQNEAQLEKSRLLSDRFSAERPKGSFSTLEIQRTEQGDSAMYLCASSLATDYGYTFGSGTRLTVV.

V usage is TRBV30 and J usage is TRBJ1-2, with 10 bases fitting TRBD1. CDR1 GTSNPN and CDR2 SVGIG come from the germline V gene (reference sequence). V was clipped by 3 bases and J by 6 bases; unmatched bases: 7. This CDR3 is built from 14 residues. The CDR3 DNA sequence: TGTGCCTGGAGCCGGGACAGGGGTGGTCATGGCTACACCTTC. It specifies CAWSRDRGGHGYTF.

The chain joins TRBV9 to TRBJ1-4; TRBD1 agrees at 7 bases. Germline V gene sequence: CDR1 SGDLS, CDR2 YYNGEE. V dropped 3 bases and J dropped 6; count of bases not matched to a gene: 8. CDR3 size: 15 residues. The CDR3 DNA reads TGTGCCAGCAGCGCTAGACAGGGAATTTATGAAAAACTGTTTTTT. Amino acid sequence: CASSARQGIYEKLFF.

The rearrangement links TRBV5-1 to TRBJ1-2; 8 bases align to TRBD1. From germline, CDR1 is SGHRS and CDR2 YFSETQ. CDR3 length equals 17 residues. Trimming took 4 bases from V and 4 from J; bases not matched to a gene: 15. DNA for the CDR3: TGCGCCAGCAGCCCGGGGACAGGTTCTTCCCCACTCTATGGCTACACCTTC. This gives the protein CASSPGTGSSPLYGYTF. The full variable domain, rest sourced from reference TRBV5-1 and TRBJ1-2, is KAGVTQTPRYLIKTRGQQVTLSCSPISGHRSVSWYQQTPGQGLQFLFEYFSETQRNKGNFPGRFSGRQFSNSRSEMNVSTLELGDSALYLCASSPGTGSSPLYGYTFGSGTRLTVV.

CDR3 DNA sequence: TGTGCCAGCACCCAGGGGAATACTGGAAACACCATATATTTT. As protein: CASTQGNTGNTIYF. This chain connects TRBV6-5 to TRBJ1-3, with D possibly matching TRBD1 (6 bases). CDR1 and CDR2 from the germline V gene are MNHEY and SVGAGI. V gave up 7 bases and J gave up 2 bases, with 12 bases separating them. This CDR3 contains 14 residues.

Note on this clone: Additional DNA sequences in this sample encode the identical CDR3. The V gene is TRBV6-5, the J gene TRBJ2-3; 9 bases are shared with TRBD2. J was trimmed by 4 bases and V by 6 bases; bases with no gene match: 5. Per the germline V gene, CDR1 is MNHEY and CDR2 is SVGAGI. CDR3 length: 14 amino acids. CDR3 bases: TGTGCCAGCAGCCGAGGACTAGCGTCAGATACGCAGTATTTT. Translating it yields CASSRGLASDTQYF.

V is TRBV19 and J is TRBJ2-5; TRBD1 is a possible D gene (5 bases). V dropped 3 bases and J dropped 3 bases, with 17 bases sitting between them. The CDR3 loop spans 16 amino acids. CDR1 LNHDA and CDR2 SQIVND come from the germline V gene (reference sequence). The chain's CDR3 is CASSIPGAIGEETQYF. CDR3 nucleotide sequence: TGTGCCAGTAGTATCCCTGGTGCGATAGGGGAAGAGACCCAGTACTTC.

The V and J genes are TRBV28 and TRBJ1-5; D might be TRBD1 (5 bases). CDR1 is MDHEN and CDR2 is SYDVKM in the germline V gene. The V gene lost 4 bases and the J gene lost 2 bases, with 15 bases spanning the gap. The CDR3 has 16 amino acids. CDR3 in amino acids: CASSSFRTNRNQPQHF. Here the CDR3 DNA reads TGTGCCAGCAGTTCGTTCCGGACAAATCGCAATCAGCCCCAGCATTTT.